These 9 T cell receptor beta chains share one sample of origin, sequenced in a study of T cells after yellow fever vaccination. From the 5' RACE reads, TCRdb called clonotypes with MiXCR, one entry per CDR3 protein. The sample contains approximately 510,000 distinct CDR3 sequences, less than 25% of which appear only once. Sequences were derived from PBMCs, sampled more than 20 days after the first yellow fever vaccination. The receptors were gathered from a young man who received the YFV17D yellow fever vaccine.

This clonotype occurred a few times. The chain carries TRBV24-1 and TRBJ2-3, with 12 bases aligning to TRBD1. After removal of 2 bases from V and 6 bases from J, the junction contained 2 bases not matched to a gene. The germline V gene encodes CDR1 KGHDR and CDR2 SFDVKD. The CDR3 loop spans 15 amino acids. The CDR3 loop is CATSDWGQGADTQYF. CDR3 DNA: TGTGCCACCAGTGATTGGGGACAGGGGGCCGATACGCAGTATTTT.

In its sample, this clonotype was seen once. This rearrangement joins TRBV20-1 to TRBJ2-2; tentatively, D is TRBD2 (6 bases). Germline V gives CDR1 DFQATT, CDR2 SNEGSKA (reference sequence). The CDR3 has 15 residues. Trimming stripped 6 bases from V and 1 base from J, with 15 bases between. CDR3 protein: CSARPAGRNTGELFF. CDR3 in DNA: TGCAGTGCGCGGCCTGCGGGGCGGAACACCGGGGAGCTGTTTTTT.

This clonotype was found a few times. The chain couples TRBV5-1 to TRBJ2-1, with D unclear. Per germline, CDR1 SGHRS and CDR2 YFSETQ. The CDR3 has 14 residues. V dropped 4 bases and J dropped 5 bases, with 13 bases sitting between them. CDR3 DNA: TGCGCCAGCAGCCTGGCACCCGAGAACAATGAGCAGTTCTTC. Its protein product is CASSLAPENNEQFF.

Only a few counts were recorded for this clonotype. V and J are TRBV3-1 and TRBJ2-2; no clear D gene. CDR1 and CDR2 from the germline V gene are LGHDT and YNNKEL (reference sequence). The CDR3 is 16 residues long. The ends were cut back, 1 base at V and 0 bases at J, with 9 bases in the middle. CDR3 amino acids: CASSQGPDPNTGELFF. For the CDR3, the DNA is TGTGCCAGCAGCCAAGGTCCGGACCCGAACACCGGGGAGCTGTTTTTT.

A few counts support this clonotype. The chain carries TRBV4-3 and TRBJ1-6; the D gene is possibly TRBD1 (5 bases). Germline V gene sequence: CDR1 LGHNA, CDR2 YSLEER. V was pared by 0 bases and J by 6 bases, with 12 bases between. The CDR3 length is 16 residues. As DNA, the CDR3 is TGCGCCAGCAGCCAAGAGTGGGGGATTCTTAATTCACCCCTCCACTTT. It specifies CASSQEWGILNSPLHF.

This clonotype turned up a few times. The chain uses TRBV12-3 or TRBV12-4 and TRBJ2-1; 10 positions match TRBD1. V gave up 7 bases and J gave up 0 bases; unmatched junction bases: 12. The CDR3 totals 18 residues. CDR3 DNA sequence: TGTGCCAGCACCGTGGACAGGGGGGGGGCTTCCTCCTACAATGAGCAGTTCTTC. Its protein product is CASTVDRGGASSYNEQFF.

The V and J genes are TRBV7-8 and TRBJ2-1; tentative D call: TRBD2 (5 bases). In germline, CDR1 is SGHVS, CDR2 FQNEAQ. This CDR3 is built from 13 residues. Trimming left V 6 bases short and J 3 bases short, with 9 bases between. The chain's CDR3 is CASRARDYNEQFF. CDR3 bases: TGTGCCAGCAGAGCGAGGGACTACAATGAGCAGTTCTTC.

A few counts support this clonotype. The gene calls are TRBV20-1 and TRBJ1-3, with no clear D. This CDR3 spans 15 amino acids. V dropped 0 bases and J dropped 0 bases, with 9 bases sitting between them. The germline gives CDR1 DFQATT, CDR2 SNEGSKA (reference sequence). The CDR3 spells CSARDTVSSGNTIYF. CDR3 nucleotide sequence: TGCAGTGCTAGAGATACGGTTAGCTCTGGAAACACCATATATTTT.

In this sample, this clonotype turned up a few times. This chain connects TRBV7-2 to TRBJ2-3, with D possibly called TRBD1 or TRBD2 (5 bases each). The germline CDR1 and CDR2 sequences are SGHTA and FQGNSA. This CDR3 comprises 16 residues. V lost 1 base, J lost 0 bases, and 11 bases lay in between. The CDR3 nucleotides read TGTGCCAGCAGCTTAGTTAAGTGGGGGAGCACAGATACGCAGTATTTT. Translated, it gives CASSLVKWGSTDTQYF.